This TCR beta chain was captured by sequencing in a study of response to subunit inactivated influenza vaccine. Regarding the study as a whole: There was a suggestion from the authors that each seasonal influenza vaccination recruits few new T cells.

TCRdb re-derived calls from the RT-PCR reads in MiXCR, one entry per CDR3 protein. This sample carries 500,000 to 600,000 distinct CDR3 sequences, 6% to 9% of them seen once, and the ten largest clones take 10% to 15%. On this clonotype: Its antigen is not identified.

The V gene lost 7 bases and the J gene lost 7 bases, with 12 bases spanning the gap. The CDR3 loop spans 13 amino acids. Germline lookup yields CDR1 SGHRS and CDR2 YFSETQ. This clonotype originated in a man between 50 and 75 years old who received an inactivated influenza vaccine. Sequencing was performed on PBMCs from blood, taken around 25 months after vaccination. V gene TRBV5-1 combines with J gene TRBJ2-6; D perhaps matches TRBD2 (5 bases). This CDR3 is CASAEGAANVLTF. The CDR3 DNA follows: TGCGCCAGCGCCGAGGGCGCAGCCAACGTCCTGACTTTC.